The 20 T cell receptor beta chains given below trace back to one sample, sequenced in a study of cytomegalovirus exposure and HLA in healthy donors. The PCR contained 60 Vbeta and 13 Jbeta primers. Profiling relied on immunoSEQ multiplex PCR, and the TCRdb table lists in-frame clones only, not all of them. This table holds more than 100,000 clones, around three quarters found once. The sample comprised PBMCs. The receptors derive from a man aged 35-49 years in good health and CMV-seronegative.

This clone was observed a single time. The chain recombines TRBV19 with TRBJ2-2; 10 bases fit TRBD2. Germline assignment: CDR1 LNHDA and CDR2 SQIVND (reference sequence). This CDR3 has 17 residues. With 6 bases clipped from V and 6 bases from J, the junction kept 13 bases outside the gene matches. CDR3 nucleotides: TGTGCCAGTAGCAATCGAGCGGGAGGGCCGCACGCCGGGGAGCTGTTTTTT. Amino acid sequence: CASSNRAGGPHAGELFF.

This clone was picked up a small number of times. The rearrangement links TRBV2 to TRBJ2-3; D is possibly TRBD1 (6 bases). Germline CDR1 SNHLY, CDR2 FYNNEI. The CDR3 is 13 amino acids. Trimming cost V 5 bases and J 3 bases, with 9 bases left between them. In DNA form, the CDR3 reads TGTGCCAGCAGTTACAGGGAGACAGATACGCAGTATTTT. Protein product: CASSYRETDTQYF.

The chain employs TRBV18 and TRBJ2-7; tentatively, D is TRBD2 (6 bases). Germline loops: CDR1 KGHSH, CDR2 LQKENI. Deletions cut 6 bases from V and 6 bases from J, with 12 bases between. The CDR3 extends over 12 amino acids. The CDR3 protein is CASSPGEGEQYF. The CDR3 DNA reads TGTGCCAGCTCCCCGGGAGAGGGCGAGCAGTACTTC.

The rearrangement joins TRBV6-5 to TRBJ2-1; 10 bases are a match to TRBD2. This CDR3 has 15 residues. CDR1 and CDR2 (germline): MNHEY, SVGAGI. V lost 2 bases, J lost 7 bases, and 5 bases stayed unmatched. CDR3 nucleotide sequence: TGTGCCAGCAGTTACGGAGTAGCGGGGGGTAATGAGCAGTTCTTC. Residues: CASSYGVAGGNEQFF.

The chain couples TRBV7-8 to TRBJ1-1; D perhaps matches TRBD1 (6 bases). The CDR3 extends over 13 amino acids. Deletions cut 5 bases from V and 3 bases from J, with 10 bases between. Germline assignment: CDR1 SGHVS and CDR2 FQNEAQ. Written as DNA, the CDR3 is TGTGCCAGCAGCCAGGACAGCGACACTGAAGCTTTCTTT. Translating gives CASSQDSDTEAFF.

CDR3 nucleotides: TGCAGCGTTGACAGGGGGACTGGAACTGAAGCTTTCTTT. Residues: CSVDRGTGTEAFF. The chain has TRBV29-1 and TRBJ1-1, with 7 positions matching TRBD1. Germline assignment: CDR1 SQVTM and CDR2 ANQGSEA. Germline trimming cut 3 bases from V and 5 bases from J; bases unmatched to any gene: 6. The CDR3 length is 13 residues.

This chain uses TRBV29-1 with TRBJ2-1; the match to TRBD1 covers 10 bases. The trim removed 4 bases at V and 4 bases at J, leaving 4 bases unmatched. Germline V CDR1 and CDR2: SQVTM, ANQGSEA. The length of the CDR3 is 14 residues. In nucleotides, the CDR3 is TGCAGCGTTGTCCGGGACAGGGGTTACAATGAGCAGTTCTTC. Translating it yields CSVVRDRGYNEQFF.

The chain carries TRBV4-1 and TRBJ2-1; D may be TRBD2 (6 bases). Trimming shortened V by 4 bases and J by 7 bases, and 17 bases separated the two germline ends. The CDR3 runs 15 residues. Germline V gives CDR1 MGHRA, CDR2 YSYEKL. The DNA for the CDR3 is TGCGCCAGCAGCCCAACCATGCCTGGGGGGAATGAGCAGTTCTTC. It codes for CASSPTMPGGNEQFF.

The chain recombines TRBV4-1 with TRBJ1-5; TRBD1 might be the D (6 bases). The germline gives CDR1 MGHRA, CDR2 YSYEKL. The CDR3 has 15 residues. Trimming removed 4 bases at V and 0 bases at J, with 10 bases between. CDR3 sequence: CASSPRGASNQPQHF. The CDR3 region has the DNA TGCGCCAGCAGCCCCCGGGGGGCTAGCAATCAGCCCCAGCATTTT.

The chain combines TRBV9 with TRBJ1-3, with TRBD1 identical over 9 bases. The V segment lost 5 bases and the J segment 0 bases; nucleotides outside the gene matches: 3. CDR3 length: 15 residues. The germline V gene has CDR1 SGDLS and CDR2 YYNGEE. CDR3 residues: CASRGTGSSGNTIYF. CDR3 nucleotides: TGTGCCAGCAGAGGGACAGGGAGCTCTGGAAACACCATATATTTT.

The chain joins TRBV2 to TRBJ1-2; possibly TRBD1 for D (6 bases). The CDR3 contains 13 residues. Trimming stripped 2 bases from V and 4 bases from J, with 8 bases between. The germline gives CDR1 SNHLY, CDR2 FYNNEI. Here the CDR3 reads CASSERTAYGYTF. The CDR3 DNA reads TGTGCCAGCAGTGAAAGGACAGCCTATGGCTACACCTTC.

Worth noting for this clone: Other DNA sequences in the sample encode the same CDR3. This chain joins TRBV6-5 and TRBJ2-7, with a tentative D call TRBD1 (5 bases). With 0 bases removed from V and 2 bases from J, the gap between germline ends came to 11 bases. Germline V CDR1 and CDR2: MNHEY, SVGAGI. This CDR3 has 15 amino acids. The CDR3 DNA sequence: TGTGCCAGCAGTTACTCGTCTCAGGGCGCCTACGAGCAGTACTTC. Amino acid sequence: CASSYSSQGAYEQYF.

This sequence joins TRBV9 and TRBJ2-3; 7 bases fit TRBD1. The CDR3 contains 19 residues. The V and J ends lost 0 bases and 6 bases, in that order; junction bases with no gene match: 19. The germline gives CDR1 SGDLS, CDR2 YYNGEE. In DNA, the CDR3 is TGTGCCAGCAGCGTAGGTATCGTCGTACCGAGGGGGCGCATTGATACGCAGTATTTT. Translated: CASSVGIVVPRGRIDTQYF.

The chain couples TRBV19 to TRBJ2-7; 9 bases line up with TRBD1. The CDR3 is made up of 14 amino acids. Germline V gene data show CDR1 as LNHDA and CDR2 as SQIVND (reference sequence). Trimming removed 4 bases from V and 4 bases from J; junction bases left unmatched: 5. The CDR3 bases are TGTGCCAGTAGTAGTCCGGGACAGGGTTACGAGCAGTACTTC. This sequence encodes CASSSPGQGYEQYF.

The chain carries TRBV6-5 and TRBJ2-1; tentatively, D is TRBD2 (5 bases). Trimming removed 10 bases from V and 5 bases from J, with 21 bases in between. Germline V gene sequence: CDR1 MNHEY, CDR2 SVGAGI. The length of the CDR3 is 15 residues. CDR3 sequence reads: CATGGGPDPNNEQFF. DNA of the CDR3: TGTGCCACCGGAGGCGGGCCGGACCCTAACAATGAGCAGTTCTTC.

In this sample, this clone turned up a few times. The V and J genes are TRBV2 and TRBJ1-5; TRBD1 aligns across 9 bases. The ends lost 6 bases at V and 3 bases at J; junction bases unmatched: 3. Germline V gives CDR1 SNHLY, CDR2 FYNNEI. CDR3 length equals 14 residues. CDR3 amino acids: CASRGQGDNQPQHF. CDR3 nucleotides: TGTGCCAGCAGGGGACAGGGCGACAATCAGCCCCAGCATTTT.

Notes on this clone: This CDR3 is also generated by other DNA sequences in the sample. The rearrangement links TRBV6-1 to TRBJ2-2; D is perhaps TRBD2 (5 bases). CDR1 and CDR2 from the germline V gene are MNHNS and SASEGT. The germline V and J ends were trimmed by 11 bases and 4 bases, with 14 bases remaining between them. The CDR3 is made up of 13 amino acids. The CDR3 DNA reads TGTGCCGGGCATGTCGCGGGCACCGGGGAGCTGTTTTTT. It specifies CAGHVAGTGELFF.

The chain employs TRBV7-2 and TRBJ2-5; D is perhaps TRBD2 (5 bases). V was trimmed by 5 bases and J by 7 bases, leaving 17 bases between them. Germline values: CDR1 SGHTA, CDR2 FQGNSA. The CDR3 runs 14 residues. The DNA of the CDR3 is TGTGCCAGCAGCCCGGACTCGGTGGTAGGGACCCAGTACTTC. Protein product: CASSPDSVVGTQYF. Combining the CDR3 with reference TRBV7-2 and TRBJ2-5 gives the whole variable domain GAGVSQSPSNKVTEKGKDVELRCDPISGHTALYWYRQSLGQGLEFLIYFQGNSAPDKSGLPSDRFSAERTGGSVSTLTIQRTQQEDSAVYLCASSPDSVVGTQYFGPGTRLLVL.

J is TRBJ1-1 and V is TRBV10-3, with D maybe TRBD1 (5 bases). The CDR3 length is 13 residues. Germline CDR1 is ENHRY and CDR2 is SYGVKD. V was cut by 4 bases and J by 0 bases, with 6 bases left in between. CDR3 loop: CAISGGLNTEAFF. In DNA form, the CDR3 reads TGTGCCATCAGTGGGGGCCTGAACACTGAAGCTTTCTTT.

The genes are TRBV7-2 and TRBJ2-2; D is ambiguous. Germline V CDR1 and CDR2: SGHTA, FQGNSA. This CDR3 spans 15 amino acids. Trimming removed 0 bases from V and 6 bases from J, with 11 bases in between. The CDR3 nucleotides read TGTGCCAGCAGCTTAGCTGGCGGCCAGCCCGGGGAGCTGTTTTTT. This sequence encodes CASSLAGGQPGELFF.